These T cell receptor beta chains were read from a single sample in a study of identical twins. TCRdb fed the 5' RACE reads into MiXCR, producing one record per CDR3 protein. Of around 250,000 distinct CDR3 sequences listed, approximately 12% were seen once; the top ten hold under 4.5%. In addition, the sample was reused for a study of yellow fever vaccine responses in identical twins.

Sequenced input: memory (CD45RO+) T cells sorted from blood. The receptors stem from a woman aged 18-29 years in good health. The CDR3 runs from the conserved cysteine through the conserved F or W. The D gene is left open where the match is weak. A clone size is listed for some rows: how often the clone was seen (once, few, many), or a class if it is expanded.

abundance: few; d_gene: TRBD2; v_gene: TRBV27; j_gene: TRBJ2-7; CDR3aa: CASRAGTSGGSYEQYF; CDR3nt: TGTGCCAGCAGGGCCGGGACTAGCGGGGGGTCCTACGAGCAGTACTTC
abundance: few; d_gene: .; v_gene: TRBV14; j_gene: TRBJ2-3; CDR3aa: CASSQFAGTDTQYF; CDR3nt: TGTGCCAGCAGCCAATTCGCCGGCACAGATACGCAGTATTTT
abundance: .; d_gene: TRBD2; v_gene: TRBV6-5; j_gene: TRBJ2-7; CDR3aa: CASSYTLASGRAVADEQYF; CDR3nt: TGTGCCAGCAGTTACACCCTGGCTAGCGGGAGGGCCGTAGCCGACGAGCAGTACTTC
abundance: .; d_gene: TRBD1; v_gene: TRBV4-2; j_gene: TRBJ2-2; CDR3aa: CASSPGTGGGRQAGELFF; CDR3nt: TGTGCCAGCAGCCCCGGGACAGGGGGCGGCCGGCAAGCCGGGGAGCTGTTTTTT
abundance: .; d_gene: .; v_gene: TRBV19; j_gene: TRBJ1-2; CDR3aa: CASNRDGTRGYGYTF; CDR3nt: TGTGCCAGCAACCGGGACGGAACGAGGGGTTATGGCTACACCTTC
abundance: .; d_gene: TRBD2; v_gene: TRBV11-2; j_gene: TRBJ2-5; CDR3aa: CASSLYFRGTTSPKETQYF; CDR3nt: TGTGCCAGCAGCTTATACTTTCGCGGGACTACGAGCCCTAAAGAGACCCAGTACTTC
abundance: few; d_gene: .; v_gene: TRBV5-1; j_gene: TRBJ2-2; CDR3aa: CASSLITGTGELFF; CDR3nt: TGCGCCAGCAGCTTGATCACCGGCACCGGGGAGCTGTTTTTT
abundance: .; d_gene: .; v_gene: TRBV3-1; j_gene: TRBJ1-5; CDR3aa: CASSQGTNSNQPQHF; CDR3nt: TGTGCCAGCAGCCAGGGGACTAATAGCAATCAGCCCCAGCATTTT
abundance: few; d_gene: TRBD2; v_gene: TRBV20-1; j_gene: TRBJ2-5; CDR3aa: CSAQITGGGETQYF; CDR3nt: TGCAGTGCCCAGATTACGGGGGGAGGGGAGACCCAGTACTTC
abundance: many; d_gene: .; v_gene: TRBV3-1; j_gene: TRBJ1-6; CDR3aa: CASSQANSNSPLHF; CDR3nt: TGTGCCAGCAGCCAAGCTAACAGTAATTCACCCCTCCACTTT
abundance: many; d_gene: .; v_gene: TRBV5-1; j_gene: TRBJ2-2; CDR3aa: CASAGQANTGELFF; CDR3nt: TGCGCCAGCGCCGGCCAGGCGAACACCGGGGAGCTGTTTTTT
abundance: .; d_gene: .; v_gene: TRBV28; j_gene: TRBJ2-7; CDR3aa: CASSLGLRTYEQYF; CDR3nt: TGTGCCAGCAGTTTGGGTCTTCGCACCTACGAGCAGTACTTC
abundance: .; d_gene: .; v_gene: TRBV3-1; j_gene: TRBJ1-1; CDR3aa: CASSRGDIGTEAFF; CDR3nt: TGTGCCAGCAGCCGCGGGGACATTGGAACTGAAGCTTTCTTT
abundance: many; d_gene: TRBD1; v_gene: TRBV7-3; j_gene: TRBJ2-1; CDR3aa: CASSRGQGARNEQFF; CDR3nt: TGTGCCAGCAGCCGGGGACAGGGGGCTCGGAATGAGCAGTTCTTC
abundance: .; d_gene: .; v_gene: TRBV10-3; j_gene: TRBJ2-1; CDR3aa: CAISVSNEQFF; CDR3nt: TGTGCCATCAGTGTTAGCAATGAGCAGTTCTTC
abundance: few; d_gene: .; v_gene: TRBV7-2; j_gene: TRBJ2-7; CDR3aa: CASSFWVFDEQYF; CDR3nt: TGTGCCAGCAGCTTCTGGGTGTTCGACGAGCAGTACTTC
abundance: .; d_gene: TRBD2; v_gene: TRBV7-2; j_gene: TRBJ2-3; CDR3aa: CASSRGGGGATDTQYF; CDR3nt: TGTGCCAGCAGCCGCGGAGGCGGGGGGGCAACAGATACGCAGTATTTT
abundance: .; d_gene: TRBD2; v_gene: TRBV7-9; j_gene: TRBJ2-7; CDR3aa: CASSSRGGPTFYEQYF; CDR3nt: TGTGCCAGCAGCTCCCGGGGAGGGCCAACGTTTTACGAGCAGTACTTC
abundance: few; d_gene: .; v_gene: TRBV2; j_gene: TRBJ2-2; CDR3aa: CASRATSGGGELFF; CDR3nt: TGTGCCAGCAGGGCCACAAGCGGCGGAGGGGAGCTGTTTTTT
abundance: .; d_gene: TRBD1; v_gene: TRBV2; j_gene: TRBJ1-3; CDR3aa: CASKGQGNSGNTIYF; CDR3nt: TGTGCCAGCAAAGGACAGGGGAACTCTGGAAACACCATATATTTT
abundance: .; d_gene: .; v_gene: TRBV28; j_gene: TRBJ1-1; CDR3aa: CASSTVGRKQAEAFF; CDR3nt: TGTGCCAGCAGTACCGTGGGAAGAAAGCAGGCTGAAGCTTTCTTT
abundance: few; d_gene: .; v_gene: TRBV7-2; j_gene: TRBJ2-5; CDR3aa: CASNLDGMETQYF; CDR3nt: TGTGCCAGCAACTTAGACGGAATGGAGACCCAGTACTTC
abundance: many; d_gene: .; v_gene: TRBV29-1; j_gene: TRBJ2-5; CDR3aa: CSVEDPQETQYF; CDR3nt: TGCAGCGTTGAAGACCCTCAAGAGACCCAGTACTTC
abundance: few; d_gene: .; v_gene: TRBV2; j_gene: TRBJ2-7; CDR3aa: CASSEFRGKYEQYF; CDR3nt: TGTGCCAGCAGTGAGTTTAGGGGAAAGTACGAGCAGTACTTC
abundance: .; d_gene: TRBD2; v_gene: TRBV18; j_gene: TRBJ2-5; CDR3aa: CASSLSTSGIGQETQYF; CDR3nt: TGTGCCAGCTCACTGTCGACTAGCGGGATAGGTCAAGAGACCCAGTACTTC
abundance: many; d_gene: TRBD1; v_gene: TRBV5-1; j_gene: TRBJ1-6; CDR3aa: CASSRDRGLSPLHF; CDR3nt: TGCGCCAGCAGCCGAGACAGGGGATTATCACCCCTCCACTTT
abundance: few; d_gene: TRBD2; v_gene: TRBV20-1; j_gene: TRBJ2-1; CDR3aa: CSASVSGNEQFF; CDR3nt: TGCAGTGCTAGTGTTAGCGGGAATGAGCAGTTCTTC
abundance: .; d_gene: TRBD2; v_gene: TRBV7-9; j_gene: TRBJ2-5; CDR3aa: CASSVTSGLQQETQYF; CDR3nt: TGTGCCAGCAGCGTGACTAGCGGTCTACAGCAAGAGACCCAGTACTTC
abundance: .; d_gene: .; v_gene: TRBV23-1; j_gene: TRBJ1-1; CDR3aa: CASSQEATNVSGAFF; CDR3nt: TGCGCCAGCAGTCAAGAGGCCACAAACGTTAGCGGAGCTTTCTTT
abundance: .; d_gene: .; v_gene: TRBV11-2; j_gene: TRBJ1-3; CDR3aa: CASSLYSIYGNTIYF; CDR3nt: TGTGCCAGCAGCTTATATTCCATCTATGGAAACACCATATATTTT
abundance: .; d_gene: .; v_gene: TRBV18; j_gene: TRBJ2-6; CDR3aa: CASSPPGGSGANVLTF; CDR3nt: TGTGCCAGCTCACCACCGGGAGGCTCTGGGGCCAACGTCCTGACTTTC
abundance: few; d_gene: TRBD1; v_gene: TRBV5-1; j_gene: TRBJ1-1; CDR3aa: CASSLTGDLNTEAFF; CDR3nt: TGCGCCAGCAGCTTGACAGGGGACTTGAACACTGAAGCTTTCTTT
abundance: few; d_gene: .; v_gene: TRBV5-1; j_gene: TRBJ2-1; CDR3aa: CASRKDSNNEQFF; CDR3nt: TGCGCCAGCAGGAAAGACAGCAACAATGAGCAGTTCTTC
abundance: many; d_gene: .; v_gene: TRBV5-5; j_gene: TRBJ2-7; CDR3aa: CASSLQGGEQYF; CDR3nt: TGTGCCAGCAGCTTGCAGGGAGGCGAGCAGTACTTC
abundance: few; d_gene: TRBD1; v_gene: TRBV11-2; j_gene: TRBJ2-5; CDR3aa: CASSRTGFAETQYF; CDR3nt: TGTGCCAGCAGCCGGACAGGGTTTGCGGAGACCCAGTACTTC
abundance: .; d_gene: .; v_gene: TRBV29-1; j_gene: TRBJ1-5; CDR3aa: CSVGGLNQPQHF; CDR3nt: TGCAGCGTTGGCGGCCTCAATCAGCCCCAGCATTTT
abundance: .; d_gene: TRBD2; v_gene: TRBV7-9; j_gene: TRBJ2-3; CDR3aa: CASSLVSGLAGTDTQYF; CDR3nt: TGTGCCAGCAGCTTAGTATCAGGTCTAGCGGGAACGGATACGCAGTATTTT
abundance: .; d_gene: .; v_gene: TRBV28; j_gene: TRBJ1-2; CDR3aa: CASSFGEGYNYGYTF; CDR3nt: TGTGCCAGCAGTTTCGGTGAGGGTTATAACTATGGCTACACCTTC
abundance: many; d_gene: .; v_gene: TRBV7-2; j_gene: TRBJ1-4; CDR3aa: CASSSRGRGEKLFF; CDR3nt: TGTGCCAGCAGCTCTAGGGGTCGGGGTGAAAAACTGTTTTTT
abundance: .; d_gene: .; v_gene: TRBV11-2; j_gene: TRBJ2-1; CDR3aa: CASSLDTAREQFF; CDR3nt: TGTGCCAGCAGCTTAGATACCGCTCGGGAGCAGTTCTTC
abundance: many; d_gene: TRBD1; v_gene: TRBV7-2; j_gene: TRBJ2-1; CDR3aa: CASSLVGGTGPSEQFF; CDR3nt: TGTGCCAGCAGCTTAGTGGGGGGGACAGGGCCCTCGGAGCAGTTCTTC
abundance: many; d_gene: .; v_gene: TRBV20-1; j_gene: TRBJ1-1; CDR3aa: CSASPGGSMNTEAFF; CDR3nt: TGCAGTGCTAGTCCCGGGGGCTCGATGAACACTGAAGCTTTCTTT
abundance: .; d_gene: TRBD2; v_gene: TRBV7-8; j_gene: TRBJ2-1; CDR3aa: CASSSSGRASGNEQFF; CDR3nt: TGTGCCAGCAGCTCTAGCGGGAGGGCCTCAGGCAATGAGCAGTTCTTC
abundance: .; d_gene: .; v_gene: TRBV7-9; j_gene: TRBJ2-7; CDR3aa: CASSHRDPNYEQYF; CDR3nt: TGTGCCAGCAGCCACCGGGACCCTAACTACGAGCAGTACTTC
abundance: .; d_gene: .; v_gene: TRBV6-1; j_gene: TRBJ1-5; CDR3aa: CASSRGRRGGHNQPQHF; CDR3nt: TGTGCCAGCAGCCGCGGGAGGAGGGGAGGGCACAATCAGCCCCAGCATTTT
abundance: few; d_gene: TRBD1; v_gene: TRBV29-1; j_gene: TRBJ1-1; CDR3aa: CSATGDTEAFF; CDR3nt: TGCAGCGCGACAGGGGACACTGAAGCTTTCTTT